The subject of this entry is one TCR beta chain. This sample was included in a study of T cell changes during pregnancy in multiple sclerosis. Profiling relied on immunoSEQ multiplex PCR, and the TCRdb table lists in-frame clones only, not all of them. The sample carries tens of thousands of clones, less than 95% recorded once. Germline assignment: CDR1 SEHNR and CDR2 FQNEAQ (reference sequence). The CDR3 covers 12 residues. V was trimmed by 1 base and J by 7 bases, leaving 7 bases between them. The TCR sequence derives from a female donor with multiple sclerosis, enrolled in a pregnancy study. The chain carries TRBV7-9 and TRBJ1-1; no reliable D call. The sample here was CD8+ T cells from peripheral blood mononuclear cells, taken in the first trimester of pregnancy. CDR3 DNA sequence: TGTGCCAGCAGCTTAGGGCGGGATGAAGCTTTCTTT. Protein product: CASSLGRDEAFF. Filled out from reference TRBV7-9 and TRBJ1-1, the complete variable domain reads DTGVSQNPRHKITKRGQNVTFRCDPISEHNRLYWYRQTLGQGPEFLTYFQNEAQLEKSRLLSDRFSAERPKGSFSTLEIQRTEQGDSAMYLCASSLGRDEAFFGQGTRLTVV.